This T cell receptor (beta chain) was sequenced in a study of blood T cell repertoires in COVID-19. Overall study: In each case, the material was cDNA or gDNA derived from T cells, B-cell-depleted T cells, or PBMCs.

This clone occurred once. Study processing details: Reference gene primers were amplified, and this amplification served to estimate nucleated cell counts. Sequenced by immunoSEQ multiplex PCR; TCRdb stores in-frame clones only, minus some. From that table come the V and J calls and clone size; the DNA was used to work out D and trimming. Here the sample spans under 300,000 clones, approximately 88% being singletons. The CDR3 covers 16 residues. V was trimmed by 4 bases and J by 5 bases, leaving 18 bases between them. Germline-derived CDR1 and CDR2 are SGHTA and FQGNSA. This TCR was recovered from a woman between 40 and 55 years old with acute COVID-19. V gene TRBV7-2 combines with J gene TRBJ1-5, with D uncertain. Material: PBMCs or T cells enriched from blood (not recorded which). CDR3 protein: CASSSHDGVLHQPQHF. Written as DNA, the CDR3 is TGTGCCAGCAGCTCCCACGACGGAGTTCTCCATCAGCCCCAGCATTTT.